The clone carrying this T cell receptor (beta chain) was observed many times. This record belongs to a study of T cells in Graves' hyperthyroidism and ophthalmopathy. Regions amplified from RNA transcripts were the TCR beta CDR3 regions. The study used the HTBI primer set for a first-round RT-PCR of the TCR CDR3. TCRdb processed the multiplex PCR reads anew with MiXCR; each CDR3 protein has one entry. The sample has hundreds of thousands of distinct CDR3 sequences; more than 12% are singletons. Trimming cost V 1 base and J 2 bases, with 10 bases left between them. The CDR3 has 15 residues. The germline gives CDR1 SGHAT, CDR2 FQDESV (reference sequence).

This sequence joins TRBV11-1 and TRBJ2-3, with D tentatively TRBD2 (6 bases). Specimen: blood. The sequence was obtained from a woman in her 30s with Graves' hyperthyroidism. CDR3 sequence: CASSLDLADTDTQYF. The CDR3 bases are TGTGCCAGCAGCTTAGACTTAGCGGACACAGATACGCAGTATTTT.